This T cell receptor (beta chain) stems from a study of CD8 T cells in ankylosing spondylitis. Using quantitative 5'-RACE with molecular barcodes, the authors made TCR beta libraries. TCRdb ran MiXCR on the 5' RACE reads and lists one entry per CDR3 protein. The repertoire holds just under 550,000 distinct CDR3 sequences, with about 13% as singletons. The CDR3 spans 13 residues. From germline, CDR1 is LGHDT and CDR2 YNNKEL (reference sequence). Trimming cost V 0 bases and J 3 bases, with 3 bases left between them. Whole-study findings and limits: Reports of some motif variants in reactive arthritis synovial fluid and blood predate this one. What seemed typical of ankylosing spondylitis blood was a TCR beta motif built from about eight highly homologous variants. Clones linked to the disease showed a CD8+ phenotype. They occurred at relatively low frequencies in peripheral blood. Significant enrichment of disease-linked clones was reported in matched ankylosing spondylitis synovial fluid.

This clonotype was seen more than once but under ten times. Its antigen is currently unknown. Sequenced sample: blood, either unsorted or a sorted T cell fraction (not recorded which). The rearrangement joins TRBV3-1 to TRBJ2-1; no definite D call. The source is a male donor with ankylosing spondylitis. CDR3 protein: CASSQDLYNEQFF. The CDR3, as DNA: TGTGCCAGCAGCCAAGATCTCTACAATGAGCAGTTCTTC.